This T cell receptor beta chain was captured in a study of T cell responses to AZD1222 COVID-19 vaccine. On this clone itself: What it binds is unknown.

The repertoire was sequenced with immunoSEQ multiplex PCR; TCRdb's copy has only in-frame clones and lacks some. The repertoire holds around 35,000 clones, around 86% seen once, with 11% in the top ten. The study, taken as a whole, reports: The reported proportion of spike-specific TCRs targeting unmutated variant regions was nearly half. The repertoires were collected only after the peak T cell response.

CDR3 length: 17 amino acids. V was pared by 1 base and J by 2 bases, with 17 bases between. Germline-derived CDR1 and CDR2 are SGHVS and FQNEAQ. The J gene is TRBJ2-5, the V gene TRBV7-8, with a tentative D call TRBD2 (6 bases). Source: peripheral blood, taken 28 days after the second AZD1222 dose. This receptor was taken from an adult who received the AZD1222 COVID-19 vaccine. The DNA of the CDR3 is TGTGCCAGCAGCTTAGTGCCGGGCGGGGCGAATCAAGAGACCCAGTACTTC. Its protein product is CASSLVPGGANQETQYF.